The 25 T cell receptor beta chains below were found in one sample sequenced in a study of sequential checkpoint blockade in melanoma. Measured with immunoSEQ multiplex PCR; TCRdb has only the in-frame clones, and not every one. Among 12,000 or so clones listed, roughly 24% were seen once. Treatment specified: randomized to nivolumab then ipilimumab (arm A) or the reverse (arm B). The sequencing used tumor tissue (inferred from file names), collected from a patient given nivolumab and ipilimumab in sequence. These receptors all stem from a human donor with melanoma.

This clone was counted many times. The V call is TRBV6-8, the J call TRBJ1-2; D is unresolved. The V end was cut by 0 bases, the J end by 6 bases, with 11 bases between. This CDR3 region has 14 residues. CDR1 and CDR2 from the germline V gene are MNHGY and SAAAGT. CDR3 coding DNA: TGTGCCAGCAGTTACTCGGGCAGGAGCCATGGCTACACCTTC. Protein product: CASSYSGRSHGYTF.

The sample holds a few counts of this clone. V is TRBV27 and J is TRBJ2-3; D unresolved. The CDR3 is 14 amino acids. Trimming removed 3 bases at V and 2 bases at J, with 9 bases between. Germline CDR1 MNHEY, CDR2 SMNVEV (reference sequence). CDR3 residues: CASSFGPYTDTQYF. The DNA of the CDR3 is TGTGCCAGCAGTTTTGGTCCCTACACAGATACGCAGTATTTT.

This clone was counted only a few times. The chain couples TRBV14 to TRBJ1-2, with TRBD1 as a possible D gene (5 bases). The CDR3 totals 13 residues. Germline loops: CDR1 SGHDN, CDR2 FVKESK. Deletions cut 4 bases from V and 5 bases from J, with 11 bases between. The DNA of the CDR3 is TGTGCCAGCAGCCTCCGACAGCAATATGGCTACACCTTC. This sequence encodes CASSLRQQYGYTF.

This clone was recorded a few times. The rearrangement links TRBV11-3 to TRBJ2-7, with 8 bases matching TRBD1. Germline V lookup: CDR1 SGHNT, CDR2 YENEEA. The V and J ends lost 2 bases and 3 bases, in that order; junction bases with no gene match: 9. CDR3 length: 16 residues. CDR3 DNA: TGTGCCAGCAGCTTAATAAGTTCACAGGGGGACTACGAGCAGTACTTC. This encodes CASSLISSQGDYEQYF.

The chain has TRBV11-3 and TRBJ1-2, with 9 bases fitting TRBD1. The ends lost 5 bases at V and 3 bases at J; junction bases unmatched: 16. This CDR3 is built from 18 residues. The V gene's germline CDR1 is SGHNT and CDR2 YENEEA. The CDR3: CASSPVPGQGRYDYGYTF. The CDR3 region has the DNA TGTGCCAGCAGCCCCGTCCCGGGACAGGGACGATATGACTATGGCTACACCTTC.

The chain recombines TRBV6-8 with TRBJ1-3, with D possibly being TRBD1 (5 bases). Deletions cut 0 bases from V and 2 bases from J, with 8 bases between. The CDR3 is 15 residues long. The V gene's germline CDR1 is MNHGY and CDR2 SAAAGT. The CDR3 DNA sequence: TGTGCCAGCAGTTACTCGACGGGGGCTGGAAACACCATATATTTT. It codes for CASSYSTGAGNTIYF.

This clone occurred a few times. The chain joins TRBV6-7 to TRBJ1-1; D is perhaps TRBD1 (6 bases). TRBV6-7 is flagged as an ORF with uncertain function. The length of the CDR3 is 13 residues. Trimming removed 7 bases at V and 0 bases at J, with 9 bases between. The CDR3 DNA is TGTGCCAGCAAGCCAGGGGTGAACACTGAAGCTTTCTTT. It translates to CASKPGVNTEAFF.

This clone was picked up a small number of times. This chain uses TRBV6-8 with TRBJ2-3; 8 bases are a match to TRBD1. The CDR3 has 14 amino acids. The V gene's germline CDR1 is MNHGY and CDR2 SAAAGT. V was pared by 7 bases and J by 5 bases, with 8 bases of the junction left unmatched. CDR3 sequence (DNA): TGTGCCAGCACCCTGACAGGGGCGAGAGATACGCAGTATTTT. It encodes CASTLTGARDTQYF.

The DNA for the CDR3 is TGTGCCAGCAGTTACTTCGGGGGGGAGCTGTTTTTT. It encodes CASSYFGGELFF. The rearrangement links TRBV6-8 to TRBJ2-2; D is unclear. Germline V CDR1 and CDR2: MNHGY, SAAAGT. V was trimmed by 1 base and J by 8 bases, leaving 5 bases between them. This CDR3 comprises 12 residues.

This clone has just a few counts. The rearrangement links TRBV9 to TRBJ1-1; D unresolved. The CDR3 has 14 amino acids. Germline assignment: CDR1 SGDLS and CDR2 YYNGEE. V dropped 0 bases and J dropped 0 bases, with 6 bases sitting between them. The CDR3 DNA reads as TGTGCCAGCAGCGTAGTCTCTGTGAACACTGAAGCTTTCTTT. This gives the protein CASSVVSVNTEAFF.

This rearrangement joins TRBV9 to TRBJ2-2, with D hard to call. V was clipped by 0 bases and J by 6 bases, with 12 bases between them. Germline values: CDR1 SGDLS, CDR2 YYNGEE. The CDR3 consists of 15 residues. The DNA for the CDR3 is TGTGCCAGCAGCGTAGCCCCCAGCTACCCCGGGGAGCTGTTTTTT. It specifies CASSVAPSYPGELFF.

This chain links TRBV15 with TRBJ1-3; D is unclear. Germline V gene data show CDR1 as LNHNV and CDR2 as YYDKDF (reference sequence). The ends were cut back, 3 bases at V and 7 bases at J, with 16 bases in the middle. The CDR3 length is 15 residues. The CDR3, as DNA: TGTGCCACCAGCAGTCCTATCCCTTCACGGAACACCATATATTTT. Amino acid sequence: CATSSPIPSRNTIYF.

This clone was detected many times. The chain joins TRBV11-3 to TRBJ1-1, with D perhaps matching TRBD1 (5 bases). Germline values: CDR1 SGHNT, CDR2 YENEEA. The ends were cut back, 1 base at V and 3 bases at J, with 12 bases in the middle. The CDR3 consists of 15 residues. CDR3 sequence: CASSLVSGYYTEAFF. The CDR3 coding sequence is TGTGCCAGCAGCTTAGTGTCAGGGTATTACACTGAAGCTTTCTTT.

This clone appeared a few times. This chain connects TRBV6-8 to TRBJ1-2, with TRBD1 matching over 8 bases. Germline V gene lookup returns CDR1 MNHGY and CDR2 SAAAGT. The CDR3 spans 15 residues. V lost 7 bases, J lost 6 bases, and 13 bases stayed unmatched. CDR3 sequence reads: CASKGQGGIVDGYTF. Written as DNA, the CDR3 is TGTGCCAGCAAAGGACAGGGAGGTATTGTGGATGGCTACACCTTC.

The sample holds many counts of this clone. CDR3 nucleotides: TGTGCCAGCAGTTACTCCGGGTTAGAGACTGAAGCTTTCTTT. Translating gives CASSYSGLETEAFF. The gene calls are TRBV6-8 and TRBJ1-1; D is ambiguous. V was cut by 0 bases and J by 5 bases, with 10 bases left in between. CDR3 length: 14 amino acids. Germline CDR1 and CDR2: MNHGY and SAAAGT.

This clone has a handful of counts. The gene calls are TRBV5-1 and TRBJ1-2; 7 bases match TRBD1. The V segment lost 3 bases and the J segment 4 bases; nucleotides outside the gene matches: 24. The V gene's germline CDR1 is SGHRS and CDR2 YFSETQ. The CDR3 extends over 20 amino acids. The CDR3 bases are TGCGCCAGCAGCTCCCCTAAGACGGACAGGCCTCCCTCAGGGGGCTATGGCTACACCTTC. Protein sequence: CASSSPKTDRPPSGGYGYTF.

This chain uses TRBV5-1 with TRBJ1-1; D possibly corresponds to TRBD1 (6 bases). Germline CDR1 and CDR2: SGHRS and YFSETQ. The CDR3 spans 16 residues. The V end was cut by 3 bases, the J end by 0 bases, with 15 bases between. The CDR3 here is CASSWGAVGLNTEAFF. DNA of the CDR3: TGCGCCAGCAGCTGGGGGGCGGTGGGGTTGAACACTGAAGCTTTCTTT.

The V and J genes are TRBV18 and TRBJ2-5; 8 nucleotides align to TRBD2. Germline loops: CDR1 KGHSH, CDR2 LQKENI. Unmatched junction bases numbered 0, after V lost 2 bases and J lost 1 base. The CDR3 consists of 14 residues. CDR3 DNA sequence: TGTGCCAGCTCACCAAGCGGGGGCCAAGAGACCCAGTACTTC. This translates into CASSPSGGQETQYF. Full variable domain (remainder filled in from reference TRBV18 and TRBJ2-5): NAGVMQNPRHLVRRRGQEARLRCSPMKGHSHVYWYRQLPEEGLKFMVYLQKENIIDESGMPKERFSAEFPKEGPSILRIQQVVRGDSAAYFCASSPSGGQETQYFGPGTRLLVL.

The V call is TRBV6-8, the J call TRBJ2-2; 8 nucleotides align to TRBD2. V shed 0 bases, J shed 4 bases, and the junction held 1 base outside the gene matches. The CDR3 extends over 15 amino acids. In germline, CDR1 is MNHGY, CDR2 SAAAGT. The CDR3 region is CASSYSGGATGELFF. The CDR3 bases are TGTGCCAGCAGTTACTCCGGGGGGGCCACCGGGGAGCTGTTTTTT.

The chain joins TRBV14 to TRBJ1-1; the D is unclear. This CDR3 has 16 residues. CDR1 is SGHDN and CDR2 is FVKESK in the germline V gene. V was clipped by 1 base and J by 0 bases, with 12 bases between them. The CDR3 here is CASSQAPVSMNTEAFF. In DNA, the CDR3 is TGTGCCAGCAGCCAAGCTCCGGTTAGCATGAACACTGAAGCTTTCTTT.

The rearrangement uses TRBV5-1 and TRBJ1-1; 9 bases agree with TRBD1. The CDR3 length is 16 residues. From germline, CDR1 is SGHRS and CDR2 YFSETQ. V gave up 2 bases and J gave up 2 bases; unmatched junction bases: 7. Written as DNA, the CDR3 is TGCGCCAGCAGCTTTTTACAGGGGGCGCCCAACACTGAAGCTTTCTTT. Residues: CASSFLQGAPNTEAFF. Filled out from reference TRBV5-1 and TRBJ1-1, the complete variable domain reads KAGVTQTPRYLIKTRGQQVTLSCSPISGHRSVSWYQQTPGQGLQFLFEYFSETQRNKGNFPGRFSGRQFSNSRSEMNVSTLELGDSALYLCASSFLQGAPNTEAFFGQGTRLTVV.

This sequence joins TRBV18 and TRBJ1-6, with a possible D match to TRBD1 (5 bases). The germline V gene has CDR1 KGHSH and CDR2 LQKENI. This CDR3 contains 16 residues. The ends were cut back, 4 bases at V and 7 bases at J, with 17 bases in the middle. The CDR3 nucleotides read TGTGCCAGCTCACTATCCCCTCGGGGCCTGAATTCACCCCTCCACTTT. Residues: CASSLSPRGLNSPLHF.

The chain links TRBV6-8 to TRBJ2-7; TRBD2 aligns across 7 bases. In germline, CDR1 is MNHGY, CDR2 SAAAGT. J was trimmed by 0 bases and V by 8 bases; bases with no gene match: 4. CDR3 length: 13 amino acids. The CDR3: CASGEGSSYEQYV. Written as DNA, the CDR3 is TGTGCCAGCGGGGAGGGGAGCTCCTACGAGCAGTACGTC.

The table lists this clone with many counts. V and J are TRBV11-3 and TRBJ2-2; 10 bases align to TRBD1. Germline V gene data show CDR1 as SGHNT and CDR2 as YENEEA. This CDR3 comprises 18 residues. The V and J ends lost 8 bases and 7 bases, in that order; junction bases with no gene match: 19. This CDR3 reads CASELRVFDRGQDGELFF. In DNA form, the CDR3 reads TGTGCCAGCGAGCTCAGGGTCTTCGACAGGGGGCAGGACGGGGAGCTGTTTTTT. The full variable domain, its missing parts supplied by reference TRBV11-3 and TRBJ2-2, is EAGVVQSPRYKIIEKKQPVAFWCNPISGHNTLYWYLQNLGQGPELLIRYENEEAVDDSQLPKDRFSAERLKGVDSTLKIQPAELGDSAVYLCASELRVFDRGQDGELFFGEGSRLTVL.

The chain recombines TRBV18 with TRBJ1-6; D may be TRBD1 (5 bases). Between the trimmed V and J ends, which lost 0 bases and 11 bases, there was a span of 11 bases. The CDR3 loop spans 14 amino acids. Germline V CDR1 and CDR2: KGHSH, LQKENI. The CDR3 DNA reads as TGTGCCAGCTCACCACCGGGGCAGCGACCACCCCTCCACTTT. It encodes CASSPPGQRPPLHF.